The 24 T cell receptor beta chains presented below share a single source sample, sequenced in a study of vaccination and CD4 T cells after COVID-19. Their antigens remain unidentified. Time point in this sample: late sampling 161 to 241 days after vaccination in a few convalescent patients. Treatment denoted: roughly 10-day PBMC culture with coronavirus spike peptide pools or control peptides (ViraFEST assay). The Oncomine TCR Beta short-read assay sequenced DNA from cultured CD4+ T cells. Each CDR3 protein is one row after TCRdb ran MiXCR on the PCR reads. This sample yields approximately 21,000 distinct CDR3 sequences, of which approximately 41% are seen a single time; 4% to 5% belongs to the top ten. The specimen was CD4+ T cells from blood, cultured in vitro, collected about 7 months after SARS-CoV-2 vaccination. Receptors originate from a human donor who had recovered from COVID-19.

The chain is built from TRBV7-9 and TRBJ1-2; no firm D call. With 2 bases removed from V and 5 bases from J, the gap between germline ends came to 6 bases. From germline, CDR1 is SEHNR and CDR2 FQNEAQ (reference sequence). This CDR3 contains 12 residues. CDR3 protein: CASSLTDYGYTF. In DNA form, the CDR3 reads TGTGCCAGCAGCTTAACAGATTATGGCTACACCTTC.

The rearrangement uses TRBV5-4 and TRBJ2-5; 9 positions agree with TRBD1. The V and J ends lost 2 bases and 4 bases, in that order; junction bases with no gene match: 6. Per the germline V gene, CDR1 is SGHNT and CDR2 is YYREEE (reference sequence). The CDR3 has 15 residues. The CDR3 nucleotides read TGTGCCAGCAGCTTTATACAGGGGGCAGGAGAGACCCAGTACTTC. Translation gives CASSFIQGAGETQYF.

The rearrangement joins TRBV6-1 to TRBJ2-5; 8 bases line up with TRBD2. Trimming cost V 8 bases and J 1 base; bases outside gene matches: 6. Germline assignment: CDR1 MNHNS and CDR2 SASEGT. The CDR3 loop spans 14 amino acids. The CDR3 here is CASANSGIQETQYF. In DNA, the CDR3 is TGTGCCAGCGCGAATAGCGGGATCCAAGAGACCCAGTACTTC.

The chain carries TRBV10-3 and TRBJ2-2; D perhaps matches TRBD2 (6 bases). Per the germline V gene, CDR1 is ENHRY and CDR2 is SYGVKD. This CDR3 spans 16 amino acids. V lost 4 bases and J lost 9, with 21 bases in between. In DNA form, the CDR3 reads TGTGCCATCAGTGTTGGGGCCTTCCGGGAGCTGAGGGAGCTGTTTTTT. This translates into CAISVGAFRELRELFF.

The chain uses TRBV20-1 and TRBJ2-6; TRBD1 matches 7 bases. Unmatched junction bases numbered 8, after V lost 6 bases and J lost 0 bases. CDR1 is DFQATT and CDR2 is SNEGSKA in the germline V gene (reference sequence). This CDR3 has 16 amino acids. The chain's CDR3 is CSAPGQSSSGANVLTF. The CDR3, as DNA: TGCAGTGCCCCGGGACAGTCGAGCTCTGGGGCCAACGTCCTGACTTTC.

This clonotype was counted a single time. V and J are TRBV12-3 or TRBV12-4 and TRBJ1-1; D might be TRBD1 (6 bases). The V and J ends lost 9 bases and 2 bases respectively, with 19 bases between them. The CDR3 is made up of 15 amino acids. CDR3 DNA sequence: TGTGCCAGTCACCCCCGGGACAACGTTAACACTGAAGCTTTCTTT. Translated: CASHPRDNVNTEAFF.

This clonotype showed up just a few times. The gene calls are TRBV6-1 and TRBJ1-2, with TRBD1 matching over 7 bases. The germline V gene has CDR1 MNHNS and CDR2 SASEGT. With V trimmed by 6 bases and J by 0 bases, 10 bases remained unmatched. This CDR3 has 16 residues. For the CDR3, the DNA is TGTGCCAGCAGCCCACACGGGACAGAAACTAACTATGGCTACACCTTC. It yields the protein CASSPHGTETNYGYTF.

This clonotype was seen only once. The chain couples TRBV20-1 to TRBJ2-1; 11 bases fit TRBD2. The germline V gene encodes CDR1 DFQATT and CDR2 SNEGSKA (reference sequence). The length of the CDR3 is 15 residues. The ends lost 2 bases at V and 2 bases at J; junction bases unmatched: 2. The CDR3 DNA sequence: TGCAGTGCTAGACTAGCGGGAGGTCCCTACAATGAGCAGTTCTTC. It is translated as CSARLAGGPYNEQFF.

V and J are TRBV20-1 and TRBJ1-5; D is possibly TRBD1 (5 bases). V shed 3 bases and J shed 3 bases, with 15 bases lying between them. This CDR3 contains 15 residues. Germline V gene data show CDR1 as DFQATT and CDR2 as SNEGSKA (reference sequence). The CDR3, as DNA: TGCAGTGCTAGTTCTGTGGACACCTTCAATCAGCCCCAGCATTTT. Translated, it gives CSASSVDTFNQPQHF.

This chain uses TRBV7-6 with TRBJ2-7; 10 bases line up with TRBD2. The trim removed 2 bases at V and 2 bases at J, leaving 9 bases unmatched. There are 17 residues in the CDR3. Germline CDR1 reads SGHVS; CDR2 reads FNYEAQ. CDR3 loop: CASSLHSGRISAYEQYF. Here the CDR3 DNA reads TGTGCCAGCAGCTTACATAGCGGGAGGATTTCGGCCTACGAGCAGTACTTC.

J is TRBJ1-2 and V is TRBV7-8, with D tentatively TRBD1 (5 bases). The germline V and J ends were trimmed by 2 bases and 3 bases, with 19 bases remaining between them. The CDR3 loop spans 17 amino acids. The germline V gene has CDR1 SGHVS and CDR2 FQNEAQ. The CDR3 sequence: CASSLYGGRNSHYGYTF. In nucleotides, the CDR3 is TGTGCCAGCAGCTTATATGGGGGGAGGAACTCTCACTATGGCTACACCTTC.

The chain employs TRBV7-6 and TRBJ1-5; perhaps TRBD1 as D (5 bases). V dropped 2 bases and J dropped 4 bases, with 12 bases sitting between them. The CDR3 has 15 amino acids. In germline, CDR1 is SGHVS, CDR2 FNYEAQ. The CDR3 sequence is CASSLSSGRNQPQHF. CDR3 DNA: TGTGCCAGCAGCTTATCTTCAGGGAGAAATCAGCCCCAGCATTTT.

The rearrangement links TRBV24-1 to TRBJ2-3; D is perhaps TRBD1 (5 bases). CDR1 is KGHDR and CDR2 is SFDVKD in the germline V gene. Trimming stripped 2 bases from V and 4 bases from J, with 15 bases between. CDR3 size: 16 residues. The CDR3 sequence: CATSDSGRDWSDTQYF. In nucleotides, the CDR3 is TGTGCCACCAGTGATTCCGGCAGGGATTGGTCAGATACGCAGTATTTT.

This clonotype was detected only a few times. This sequence joins TRBV18 and TRBJ1-5; the D is unclear. This CDR3 has 12 residues. Germline CDR1 is KGHSH and CDR2 is LQKENI. The V end lost 5 bases, the J end lost 6 bases, and 8 bases lay between the germline ends. The CDR3: CASSTRGQPQHF. For the CDR3, the DNA is TGTGCCAGCTCAACCCGGGGTCAGCCCCAGCATTTT.

The chain is built from TRBV7-2 and TRBJ2-7; tentatively, D is TRBD1 or TRBD2 (5 bases each). Looked up from germline, CDR1 is SGHTA and CDR2 is FQGNSA. V dropped 5 bases and J dropped 3 bases, with 20 bases sitting between them. The CDR3 loop spans 16 amino acids. The CDR3 region has the DNA TGTGCCAGCAGCCTAATTGGGACGTTTGGAAACTACGAGCAGTACTTC. Protein product: CASSLIGTFGNYEQYF. Filled out from reference TRBV7-2 and TRBJ2-7, the complete variable domain reads GAGVSQSPSNKVTEKGKDVELRCDPISGHTALYWYRQSLGQGLEFLIYFQGNSAPDKSGLPSDRFSAERTGGSVSTLTIQRTQQEDSAVYLCASSLIGTFGNYEQYFGPGTRLTVT.

This clonotype was recorded once. The genes are TRBV28 and TRBJ2-7; 10 bases line up with TRBD2. The CDR3 loop spans 14 amino acids. The germline gives CDR1 MDHEN, CDR2 SYDVKM. Trimming took 6 bases from V and 3 from J; bases not matched to a gene: 5. CDR3 coding DNA: TGTGCCAGCAGCCAAACTAGCGGGAACTACGAGCAGTACTTC. Its translation is CASSQTSGNYEQYF.

This clonotype appeared a few times. This chain links TRBV7-2 with TRBJ2-1; D ambiguous. Trimming removed 2 bases from V and 7 bases from J, with 6 bases in between. The germline gives CDR1 SGHTA, CDR2 FQGNSA. CDR3 size: 12 residues. The CDR3 sequence is CASSLTQNEQFF. The DNA of the CDR3 is TGTGCCAGCAGCTTAACTCAAAATGAGCAGTTCTTC.

This clonotype occurred a few times. The chain carries TRBV7-9 and TRBJ2-5, with 7 bases that match TRBD2. The CDR3 is 15 residues long. V was clipped by 5 bases and J by 5 bases; unmatched bases: 11. In germline, CDR1 is SEHNR, CDR2 FQNEAQ (reference sequence). DNA for the CDR3: TGTGCCAGCAGCCCTAGACTAGCCGGTTGGGAGACCCAGTACTTC. This translates into CASSPRLAGWETQYF.

Points on this clonotype: It may be a read error: a sequence one base away is much more abundant. The chain couples TRBV20-1 to TRBJ2-7; D tentatively fits TRBD1 or TRBD2 (5 bases each). From germline, CDR1 is DFQATT and CDR2 SNEGSKA (reference sequence). This CDR3 is built from 15 residues. The CDR3 nucleotides are TGCAGTGCTGGAGATATTAGCCAGGGTCGAGGGGAGCAGTACTTC. It yields the protein CSAGDISQGRGEQYF.

This clonotype has more than one count but fewer than ten. For the CDR3, the DNA is TGTGCCAGCAGTTATGAGGGGTGGTCACCCCTCCACTTT. This sequence encodes CASSYEGWSPLHF. The rearrangement joins TRBV28 to TRBJ1-6; D might be TRBD1 (5 bases). Germline V gene lookup returns CDR1 MDHEN and CDR2 SYDVKM. CDR3 size: 13 residues. V shed 4 bases and J shed 10 bases, with 11 bases lying between them.

This clonotype was counted a few times. The chain links TRBV7-2 to TRBJ1-6; possibly TRBD1 for D (6 bases). With 5 bases removed from V and 5 bases from J, the gap between germline ends came to 10 bases. Germline V gene sequence: CDR1 SGHTA, CDR2 FQGNSA. This CDR3 spans 14 amino acids. CDR3 sequence: CASSRTADNSPLHF. The CDR3 DNA is TGTGCCAGCAGCAGGACAGCGGATAATTCACCCCTCCACTTT.

This rearrangement joins TRBV6-5 to TRBJ1-2; no reliable D call. The CDR3 runs 16 residues. The germline V and J ends were trimmed by 2 bases and 0 bases, with 13 bases remaining between them. Germline CDR1 is MNHEY and CDR2 is SVGAGI. The CDR3 loop is CASSYGRNQANYGYTF. The CDR3 nucleotides are TGTGCCAGCAGTTACGGCAGGAACCAAGCTAACTATGGCTACACCTTC.

The chain links TRBV2 to TRBJ2-7; D gene uncertain. The CDR3 extends over 13 amino acids. The V gene's germline CDR1 is SNHLY and CDR2 FYNNEI. V lost 5 bases and J lost 3, with 11 bases in between. The CDR3 region has the DNA TGTGCCAGCAGTAGCAGGCCCCTCTACGAGCAGTACTTC. Protein: CASSSRPLYEQYF.

This clonotype has only a few counts. The DNA for the CDR3 is TGTGCCAGCAGAGTAACAGGGGGCGGGAATGGCTACACCTTC. Translation: CASRVTGGGNGYTF. The rearrangement links TRBV6-1 to TRBJ1-2, with 9 nucleotides matching TRBD1. The CDR3 consists of 14 residues. Losses at the gene ends were 6 bases for V and 6 bases for J; bases not matched to a gene: 8. Germline CDR1 and CDR2: MNHNS and SASEGT.